The 4 T cell receptor beta chains given below trace back to one sample, sequenced in a study of blood T cell repertoires in COVID-19. Assay: immunoSEQ multiplex PCR; the TCRdb copy retains only in-frame clones and omits some. The sample has 150,000 to 200,000 clones; approximately 90% are singletons. Sequenced input: peripheral blood. Every receptor here comes from a woman older than 75 in a cohort sampled during active or convalescent COVID-19.

The chain uses TRBV6-9 and TRBJ2-3; 12 nucleotides line up with TRBD2. The CDR3 loop spans 19 amino acids. Germline CDR1 MNHGY, CDR2 SVAAGI. V lost 0 bases to trimming and J lost 0 bases; unmatched junction nucleotides: 7. CDR3 in amino acids: CASSYSGLAGNSSTDTQYF. The CDR3 DNA sequence: TGTGCCAGCAGTTATTCGGGACTAGCGGGCAATTCTAGCACAGATACGCAGTATTTT.

The chain is built from TRBV18 and TRBJ1-4; possible D gene TRBD1, 5 bases. Germline CDR1 reads KGHSH; CDR2 reads LQKENI. Trimming pared 2 bases from V and 2 bases from J, leaving 12 bases between. CDR3 length equals 16 residues. CDR3 bases: TGTGCCAGCTCACCATCCGCGCCAGGGACTAATGAAAAACTGTTTTTT. Translation: CASSPSAPGTNEKLFF.

CDR3: CASSPSTDTQYF. Here the CDR3 DNA reads TGTGCCAGCTCCCCTAGCACAGATACGCAGTATTTT. The chain links TRBV12-3 or TRBV12-4 to TRBJ2-3, with unresolved D. V dropped 8 bases and J dropped 0 bases, with 6 bases sitting between them. The length of the CDR3 is 12 residues.

The V gene is TRBV6-2 or TRBV6-3, the J gene TRBJ1-1; 8 bases align to TRBD1. J was trimmed by 4 bases and V by 1 base; bases with no gene match: 14. This CDR3 contains 18 residues. Germline-derived CDR1 and CDR2 are MNHEY and SVGEGT. CDR3 coding DNA: TGTGCCAGCAGTTACTATTGGACAGGGTACAGAGTGAGCACTGAAGCTTTCTTT. It is translated as CASSYYWTGYRVSTEAFF.